Listed here is a single TCR beta chain. The data were taken from a study of blood T cells in healthy people across ages. With a J-beta primer mix and a sample-barcoded 5' primer, a second PCR ran roughly 7 to 11 cycles. Each CDR3 protein is one row after TCRdb ran MiXCR on the 5' RACE reads. The data show approximately 1.5 million distinct CDR3 sequences, 35% to 45% seen once. The sequenced sample was blood. This clonotype was sampled from a woman aged 18-29 years in good health.

The DNA of the CDR3 is TGTGCCAGCAATACAGGCAGACAAGAGACCCAGTACTTC. It is translated as CASNTGRQETQYF. This chain uses TRBV2 with TRBJ2-5; D might be TRBD1 (5 bases). V was cut by 7 bases and J by 2 bases, with 11 bases left in between. Germline lookup yields CDR1 SNHLY and CDR2 FYNNEI. This CDR3 is 13 amino acids long.